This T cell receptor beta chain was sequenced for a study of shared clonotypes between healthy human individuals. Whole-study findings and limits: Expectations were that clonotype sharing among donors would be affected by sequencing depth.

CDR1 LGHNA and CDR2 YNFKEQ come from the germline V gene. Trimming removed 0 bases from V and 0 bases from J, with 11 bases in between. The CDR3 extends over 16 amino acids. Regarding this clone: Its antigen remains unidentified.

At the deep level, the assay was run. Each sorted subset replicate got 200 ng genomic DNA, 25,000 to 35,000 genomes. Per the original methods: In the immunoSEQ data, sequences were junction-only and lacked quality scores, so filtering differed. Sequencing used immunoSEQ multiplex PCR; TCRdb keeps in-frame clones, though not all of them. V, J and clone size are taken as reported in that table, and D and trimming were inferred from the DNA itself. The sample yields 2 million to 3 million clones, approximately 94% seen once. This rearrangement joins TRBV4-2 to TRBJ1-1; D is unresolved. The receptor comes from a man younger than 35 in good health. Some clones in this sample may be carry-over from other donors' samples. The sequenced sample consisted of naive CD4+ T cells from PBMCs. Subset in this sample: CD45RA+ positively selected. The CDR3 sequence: CASSQEVSRMNTEAFF. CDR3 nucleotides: TGTGCCAGCAGCCAAGAAGTTTCCAGGATGAACACTGAAGCTTTCTTT.